This T cell receptor beta chain is drawn from a study of radiotherapy plus CTLA-4 blockade in lung cancer. The overall study: Objective responses were recorded in 15% to 20% of patients, with disease control recorded in 25% to 35%. General study points: Radiotherapy plus ipilimumab was followed by expansion in blood of tumor-derived TCR clones. Among reported predictors of response, early blood T cell clone dynamics with interferon-beta performed best.

Ipilimumab-mediated CTLA-4 blockade plus focal radiation was given to patients having chemo-refractory metastatic non-small-cell lung cancer. The V and J ends lost 2 bases and 2 bases, in that order; junction bases with no gene match: 3. The length of the CDR3 is 16 residues. The germline V gene has CDR1 KGHSH and CDR2 LQKENI. Points on this clone: Its target is unknown.

TCRdb's copy holds only in-frame clones and misses some; the assay was immunoSEQ multiplex PCR. There are tens of thousands of clones in the sample; about 80% occur only once, and about 10% lies in the top ten. The J gene is TRBJ2-2, the V gene TRBV18; 9 nucleotides align to TRBD1. The sample consisted of peripheral blood, taken from a patient treated with radiotherapy plus ipilimumab. The TCR was taken from a human donor with non-small cell lung cancer who had a complete response to radiotherapy plus ipilimumab. CDR3 bases: TGTGCCAGCTCACCAAGGACAGGGGTTAACACCGGGGAGCTGTTTTTT. This gives the protein CASSPRTGVNTGELFF.